Presented here are 13 T cell receptor beta chains from one specimen sequenced in a study of T cell responses to AZD1222 COVID-19 vaccine. The method was immunoSEQ multiplex PCR; TCRdb's version includes in-frame clones alone and lacks a portion of them. The data contain roughly 120,000 clones, more than 75% of them singletons. Source: peripheral blood, taken on day 0 of AZD1222 vaccination. These receptors all come from an adult in good health.

The chain carries TRBV4-1 and TRBJ1-2; D is unresolved. This CDR3 has 14 amino acids. The germline V and J ends were trimmed by 4 bases and 6 bases, with 15 bases remaining between them. In germline, CDR1 is MGHRA, CDR2 YSYEKL. The CDR3 loop reads CASSLTGQYDGYTF. The DNA for the CDR3 is TGCGCCAGCAGCCTCACCGGCCAGTATGATGGCTACACCTTC.

The chain recombines TRBV27 with TRBJ2-7, with D perhaps matching TRBD2 (6 bases). From germline, CDR1 is MNHEY and CDR2 SMNVEV (reference sequence). V was cut by 1 base and J by 2 bases, with 9 bases left in between. The length of the CDR3 is 14 residues. CDR3 loop: CASSLYGSPYEQYF. The CDR3 DNA is TGTGCCAGCAGTTTATACGGGAGCCCCTACGAGCAGTACTTC.

This chain joins TRBV19 and TRBJ1-4, with D tentatively TRBD1 (5 bases). The CDR3 length is 15 residues. V gave up 7 bases and J gave up 8 bases, with 20 bases separating them. Germline loops: CDR1 LNHDA, CDR2 SQIVND (reference sequence). CDR3 DNA sequence: TGTGCCAGTAAAGTTAAAGACAACAGGAACGAAAAACTGTTTTTT. Translating it yields CASKVKDNRNEKLFF.

V and J are TRBV24-1 and TRBJ2-2; D remains unclear. V was pared by 3 bases and J by 8 bases, with 9 bases between. The CDR3 contains 13 residues. The germline V gene has CDR1 KGHDR and CDR2 SFDVKD. The CDR3: CATSDPNGGELFF. DNA for the CDR3: TGTGCCACCAGTGATCCTAATGGAGGGGAGCTGTTTTTT.

The V gene is TRBV7-3, the J gene TRBJ2-7, with no clear D. CDR1 and CDR2 from the germline V gene are SGHTA and FQGTGA. V shed 5 bases and J shed 0 bases, with 8 bases lying between them. The CDR3 has 13 residues. CDR3 in amino acids: CASSLGFSYEQYF. In DNA form, the CDR3 reads TGTGCCAGCAGCCTAGGGTTCTCCTACGAGCAGTACTTC.

The CDR3 DNA sequence: TGTGCCAGTACGTTCAGGGCAACTTATGGCTACACCTTC. It codes for CASTFRATYGYTF. V gene TRBV19 combines with J gene TRBJ1-2; D may be TRBD1 (5 bases). The germline gives CDR1 LNHDA, CDR2 SQIVND (reference sequence). CDR3 length: 13 amino acids. Trimming shortened V by 7 bases and J by 5 bases, and 14 bases separated the two germline ends.

This rearrangement joins TRBV19 to TRBJ1-5; D is unclear. With 4 bases removed from V and 5 bases from J, the gap between germline ends came to 6 bases. Germline values: CDR1 LNHDA, CDR2 SQIVND (reference sequence). There are 12 residues in the CDR3. The DNA for the CDR3 is TGTGCCAGTAGTACTGTCGATCAGCCCCAGCATTTT. The encoded protein is CASSTVDQPQHF. Using reference TRBV19 and TRBJ1-5 for the parts outside the CDR3, the full variable domain is DGGITQSPKYLFRKEGQNVTLSCEQNLNHDAMYWYRQDPGQGLRLIYYSQIVNDFQKGDIAEGYSVSREKKESFPLTVTSAQKNPTAFYLCASSTVDQPQHFGDGTRLSIL.

The chain carries TRBV3-1 (or the pseudogene TRBV3-2) and TRBJ1-2, with 7 bases aligning to TRBD1. V dropped 5 bases and J dropped 8; count of bases not matched to a gene: 14. CDR1 and CDR2 (germline): LGHDT, YNNKEL (reference sequence). This CDR3 spans 15 amino acids. The CDR3 sequence is CASSTRDSSYRGYTF. The CDR3 nucleotides are TGTGCCAGCAGCACCCGGGACAGCAGCTATAGGGGCTACACCTTC.

This sequence joins TRBV5-1 and TRBJ2-2; 7 bases agree with TRBD1. Germline values: CDR1 SGHRS, CDR2 YFSETQ. V was pared by 3 bases and J by 4 bases, with 3 bases of the junction left unmatched. The CDR3 loop spans 14 amino acids. CDR3 sequence: CASSSWTGTGELFF. The CDR3, as DNA: TGCGCCAGCAGCTCCTGGACAGGCACCGGGGAGCTGTTTTTT.

V is TRBV9 and J is TRBJ2-7, with D possibly TRBD1 on 6 matching bases. The CDR3 spans 13 residues. Trimming stripped 4 bases from V and 5 bases from J, with 13 bases between. Germline V gives CDR1 SGDLS, CDR2 YYNGEE. CDR3 in amino acids: CASSHRQVDEQYF. CDR3 bases: TGTGCCAGCAGCCACCGACAGGTAGACGAGCAGTACTTC.

The gene calls are TRBV24-1 and TRBJ2-5; 8 positions match TRBD1. Germline trimming cut 4 bases from V and 3 bases from J; bases unmatched to any gene: 9. Looked up from germline, CDR1 is KGHDR and CDR2 is SFDVKD. The CDR3 covers 16 residues. The CDR3 is CATSDPSRTGKETQYF. The DNA for the CDR3 is TGTGCCACCAGTGACCCCTCCCGGACAGGGAAAGAGACCCAGTACTTC.

The chain carries TRBV11-3 and TRBJ2-2; TRBD2 matches 7 bases. From germline, CDR1 is SGHNT and CDR2 YENEEA. The CDR3 has 15 residues. V dropped 4 bases and J dropped 0; count of bases not matched to a gene: 2. DNA of the CDR3: TGTGCCAGCAGCTCGGGACTACCGAACACCGGGGAGCTGTTTTTT. Translation gives CASSSGLPNTGELFF. The variable domain in full, completed from reference TRBV11-3 and TRBJ2-2, reads EAGVVQSPRYKIIEKKQPVAFWCNPISGHNTLYWYLQNLGQGPELLIRYENEEAVDDSQLPKDRFSAERLKGVDSTLKIQPAELGDSAVYLCASSSGLPNTGELFFGEGSRLTVL.

The rearrangement links TRBV27 to TRBJ2-7; TRBD1 agrees at 8 bases. The CDR3 runs to 14 residues. Germline-derived CDR1 and CDR2 are MNHEY and SMNVEV (reference sequence). J gave up 4 bases and V 6 bases, and 8 bases lay outside the gene matches. The CDR3 sequence is CASSRRDRSYEQYF. The CDR3 DNA is TGTGCCAGCAGCCGCCGGGACAGGTCTTACGAGCAGTACTTC.